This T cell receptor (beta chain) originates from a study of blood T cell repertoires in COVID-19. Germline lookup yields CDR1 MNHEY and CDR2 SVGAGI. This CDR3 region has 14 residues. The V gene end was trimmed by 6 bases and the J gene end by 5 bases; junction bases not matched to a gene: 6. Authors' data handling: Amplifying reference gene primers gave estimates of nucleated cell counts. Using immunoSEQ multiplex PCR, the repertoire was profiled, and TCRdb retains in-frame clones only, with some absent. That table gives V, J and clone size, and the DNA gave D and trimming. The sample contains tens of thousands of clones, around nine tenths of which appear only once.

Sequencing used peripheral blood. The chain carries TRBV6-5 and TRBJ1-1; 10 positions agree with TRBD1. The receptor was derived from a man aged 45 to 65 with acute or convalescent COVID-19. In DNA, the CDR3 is TGTGCCAGCAGACCGCCGGACAGGGGGACTGAAGCTTTCTTT. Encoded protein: CASRPPDRGTEAFF.